This record covers a single TCR beta chain. This sample was taken from a study of blood T cells in healthy people across ages. Next came a second PCR, run for about 6 to 12 cycles, which used a sample-barcoded 5' primer along with a J-beta primer mix. TCRdb ran MiXCR on the 5' RACE reads and lists one entry per CDR3 protein. The table records hundreds of thousands of distinct CDR3 sequences, roughly 50% of them present only once. Sequenced material: blood. The TCR sequence derives from a man aged 25 to 40 in good health.

The CDR3 DNA reads as TGTGCCTCGGCCTGGGGGAATGAGCAGTTCTTC. Residues: CASAWGNEQFF. This chain uses TRBV10-3 with TRBJ2-1; tentatively, D is TRBD1 or TRBD2 (5 bases each). V was shortened by 11 bases and J by 7 bases, with 12 bases between the two germline ends. The CDR3 is 11 amino acids. Germline V gene sequence: CDR1 ENHRY, CDR2 SYGVKD.